What follows describes a single TCR beta chain. No cognate antigen has been identified for it. Just one base apart from a much larger clone, this may be a read error. The library relied on PCR. The instrument given in TCRdb is Illumina HiSeq 4000. High-throughput sequencing was used to profile the TCR beta-chain CDR3 region of each patient. Under the source paper's analysis protocol: A classifier to discriminate distant-metastatic papillary thyroid cancer patients was built from CDR3 differences across clinicopathological groups. The Shannon index was used to measure repertoire diversity, and the Morisita-Horn index was used to measure how similar tumor and blood repertoires were. TCRdb passed the public sequencing reads through fastp at Q25 and MiXCR, retaining productive beta sequences. TCRdb, rather than the study authors, made the V and J calls. The sample table lists under 25,000 clones, 15% to 20% of them with a count of one. The leading ten clones occupy 27% of the sample.

No treatment had been received by any patient before thyroid surgery. Using T-cell receptor beta sequencing, the study looked back at clinical samples from patients collected from about 2011 to 2018. This specimen comes from a study of metastatic and nonmetastatic thyroid tumors (dated by TCRdb to 2020 to 2021). General notes on the study: Repertoires were compared across peripheral blood and tumor or nodule tissue samples from malignant and benign thyroid patients.

General study outcomes and caveats: In both blood and tumor samples, TCR beta diversity was reported to be significantly higher in malignant tumors than in benign nodules.

Unmatched junction bases come to 13, with V trimmed by 3 bases and J by 6 bases. The CDR3 covers 16 residues, taking in both the cysteine and the phenylalanine. Only the CDR3 part of the read is kept: 48 bases, read in frame from the first base. Sequences DFQATT (CDR1) and SNEGSKA (CDR2) are obtained from the germline V gene (reference sequence). The clonotype was recovered from a female donor with papillary thyroid cancer or a benign thyroid nodule (not recorded which). Some clones in this sample may be carry-over from other donors' samples. Material for sequencing was blood. The chain is assembled from TRBV20-1 and TRBJ2-1; TRBD2 agrees with 8 junctional bases. The CDR3 protein: CSARVREGGFTNEQFF. Read as DNA, the sequence is TGCAGTGCTAGGGTTCGGGAGGGAGGGTTTACCAATGAGCAGTTCTTC.